This T cell receptor (beta chain) was retrieved from a study of shared clonotypes between healthy human individuals. About the research overall: A couple of women and a few men aged 18 to 49 made up the donors. Findings of the study overall: Researchers found naive subsets generally carried larger estimated richness than memory subsets. Unshared clonotypes carried lower generation probabilities than those common to all four donors.

The germline CDR1 and CDR2 sequences are SSHAT and FNYEAQ (reference sequence). This CDR3 contains 13 residues. In the source study's methods: Filtering differed since immunoSEQ provided only junctions, with no quality scores. The data were produced by immunoSEQ multiplex PCR, yet TCRdb's version contains in-frame clones alone and is incomplete. The V and J calls and clone size come from that table; D and trimming were worked out from the DNA. The repertoire holds about 1,800,000 clones, with about 95% as singletons. Concerning this clone itself: Antigen specificity is unknown. Relative to the germline gene, one junction end is altered; a read error may explain this.

The naive CD8 subset, CD45RO-negative cells positively selected for CCR7, excluded terminally differentiated effector memory CD45RA+ cells. The clonotype comes from a man between 18 and 35 years old in good health. The chain uses TRBV7-7 and TRBJ1-6; D gene unclear. The sample taken for sequencing was naive CD8+ T cells sorted from blood. CDR3 DNA: TGTGCTAGCAGCTTAGACCTTAATTCACCCCTCCACTTT. Amino acid sequence: CASSLDLNSPLHF.